These 15 T cell receptor beta chains were sequenced from one sample in a study of post-analysis software for immune sequencing data. These receptors are not linked to any known antigen. Libraries were made from TCR beta cDNA, and they carried unique molecular identifiers. TCRdb recomputed calls from the PCR reads with MiXCR, one row per CDR3 protein. The repertoire holds about 820,000 distinct CDR3 sequences, with approximately 57% as singletons. The study, taken as a whole, reports: TRBV5-6, TRBV5-1 and TRBV20-1 were among several TRBV segments more frequent in patients than controls.

Sample: blood. All receptors come from a girl aged 5-17 years with multiple sclerosis.

This rearrangement joins TRBV6-5 to TRBJ2-7; D not certain. Trimming cost V 3 bases and J 0 bases, with 9 bases left between them. Germline CDR1 reads MNHEY; CDR2 reads SVGAGI. The CDR3 covers 14 residues. The CDR3 reads CASSYLTSSYEQYF. Here the CDR3 DNA reads TGTGCCAGCAGTTATCTCACGAGCTCCTACGAGCAGTACTTC.

J is TRBJ2-1 and V is TRBV7-3; no definite D call. V was cut by 4 bases and J by 3 bases, with 13 bases left in between. From germline, CDR1 is SGHTA and CDR2 FQGTGA. CDR3 length equals 15 residues. CDR3 DNA: TGTGCCAGCAGCTACAAGGTAGGCGGCTACAATGAGCAGTTCTTC. This sequence encodes CASSYKVGGYNEQFF.

The rearrangement links TRBV18 to TRBJ2-3; 9 positions agree with TRBD1. There are 18 residues in the CDR3. From germline, CDR1 is KGHSH and CDR2 LQKENI. V shed 3 bases and J 4 bases; nucleotides not matched to a gene: 14. The CDR3 region is CASSPEGQGFAIADTQYF. CDR3 coding DNA: TGTGCCAGCTCACCGGAGGGACAGGGATTTGCTATCGCAGATACGCAGTATTTT.

The J gene is TRBJ1-3, the V gene TRBV29-1, with a possible D match to TRBD1 (5 bases). The V gene's germline CDR1 is SQVTM and CDR2 ANQGSEA. The CDR3 runs to 13 residues. V was clipped by 3 bases and J by 4 bases, with 10 bases between them. This chain's CDR3 is CSVDPGPGNTIYF. DNA of the CDR3: TGCAGCGTTGATCCAGGGCCGGGAAACACCATATATTTT.

The CDR3 DNA reads TGCAGCGTTGCCCGACAGGTCTACAATGAGCAGTTCTTC. It specifies CSVARQVYNEQFF. The chain couples TRBV29-1 to TRBJ2-1; D possibly corresponds to TRBD1 (6 bases). The CDR3 contains 13 residues. Trimming removed 4 bases from V and 3 bases from J, with 10 bases in between. Germline V lookup: CDR1 SQVTM, CDR2 ANQGSEA.

The chain recombines TRBV10-3 with TRBJ1-1; D is perhaps TRBD1 (5 bases). Germline values: CDR1 ENHRY, CDR2 SYGVKD. This CDR3 has 13 residues. Trimming removed 8 bases from V and 4 bases from J, with 14 bases in between. This CDR3 is CAISGVQGTEAFF. The CDR3 DNA reads TGTGCCATCTCTGGGGTGCAGGGCACTGAAGCTTTCTTT.

The rearrangement links TRBV6-5 to TRBJ1-2; 10 bases match TRBD1. CDR1 is MNHEY and CDR2 is SVGAGI in the germline V gene. The trim removed 6 bases at V and 2 bases at J, leaving 9 bases unmatched. The CDR3 loop spans 16 amino acids. CDR3 sequence reads: CASRPGQGLINYGYTF. The CDR3 DNA reads TGTGCCAGCAGGCCGGGACAGGGGCTAATAAACTATGGCTACACCTTC.

V and J are TRBV15 and TRBJ1-2; a weak D match, TRBD1 (5 bases). The CDR3 is 16 residues long. Per the germline V gene, CDR1 is LNHNV and CDR2 is YYDKDF (reference sequence). V lost 2 bases and J 10 bases, leaving 23 bases between the germline ends. CDR3 residues: CATSRFGGGAGDSYTF. The CDR3 DNA is TGTGCCACCAGCAGATTCGGAGGTGGCGCGGGGGATTCCTACACCTTC.

V and J are TRBV7-9 and TRBJ1-2, with D maybe TRBD1 (5 bases). This CDR3 region has 14 residues. In germline, CDR1 is SEHNR, CDR2 FQNEAQ (reference sequence). V lost 3 bases and J 2 bases, leaving 10 bases between the germline ends. CDR3 sequence reads: CASSFGSGNYGYTF. The CDR3 region has the DNA TGTGCCAGCAGCTTCGGGTCAGGGAACTATGGCTACACCTTC.

To note about this clonotype: This CDR3 fails to terminate in the conserved phenylalanine or tryptophan, so it likely reflects a read error. The CDR3 bases are TGTGCCAGCAGCCCGGGGACAGAACGATACTATGGCTACACCTGC. Translating gives CASSPGTERYYGYTC. This chain uses TRBV7-3 with TRBJ1-2; 7 positions match TRBD1. V was pared by 5 bases and J by 3 bases, with 9 bases of the junction left unmatched. Germline-derived CDR1 and CDR2 are SGHTA and FQGTGA. This CDR3 spans 15 amino acids.

In this sample, this clonotype turned up a few times. J is TRBJ2-6 and V is TRBV14; either TRBD1 or TRBD2 may supply D (5 bases each). Germline V lookup: CDR1 SGHDN, CDR2 FVKESK. The CDR3 is 17 residues long. V gave up 4 bases and J gave up 0 bases, with 13 bases separating them. The CDR3 DNA is TGTGCCAGCAGCCCCAGGGACGGCGACTCTGGGGCCAACGTCCTGACTTTC. Its protein is CASSPRDGDSGANVLTF.

CDR3 amino acids: CASSLRDNEAFF. For the CDR3, the DNA is TGTGCCAGCAGCTTACGGGACAACGAAGCTTTCTTT. This sequence joins TRBV7-2 and TRBJ1-1, with D perhaps TRBD1 (6 bases). CDR1 SGHTA and CDR2 FQGNSA come from the germline V gene. Deletions cut 2 bases from V and 8 bases from J, with 9 bases between. The CDR3 runs 12 residues. The whole variable domain, remainder taken from reference TRBV7-2 and TRBJ1-1, is GAGVSQSPSNKVTEKGKDVELRCDPISGHTALYWYRQSLGQGLEFLIYFQGNSAPDKSGLPSDRFSAERTGGSVSTLTIQRTQQEDSAVYLCASSLRDNEAFFGQGTRLTVV.

The chain links TRBV29-1 to TRBJ2-5, with 15 bases aligning to TRBD2. After removal of 7 bases from V and 5 bases from J, the junction contained 14 bases not matched to a gene. This CDR3 spans 17 amino acids. Germline V gene data show CDR1 as SQVTM and CDR2 as ANQGSEA. Written as DNA, the CDR3 is TGCAGCGCACACCGCGGACTAGCGGGGGGGCCCTCGGAGACCCAGTACTTC. As protein: CSAHRGLAGGPSETQYF.

The J gene is TRBJ2-5, the V gene TRBV7-9; 11 bases match TRBD2. With the DNA end fitting TRBJ2-7 better, the J assignment may be wrong. CDR1 and CDR2 (germline): SEHNR, FQNEAQ (reference sequence). This CDR3 has 15 amino acids. CDR3 protein: CASRRIAGGKGEQYF. CDR3 DNA: TGTGCCAGCAGACGAATAGCGGGAGGGAAAGGCGAGCAGTACTTC.

The chain employs TRBV6-5 and TRBJ2-1; possibly TRBD2 for D (6 bases). Germline loops: CDR1 MNHEY, CDR2 SVGAGI. The length of the CDR3 is 16 residues. Trimming removed 4 bases from V and 7 bases from J, with 20 bases in between. The CDR3 loop reads CASSSVGSPIANEQFF. The CDR3 DNA is TGTGCCAGCAGTTCGGTCGGGAGCCCTATAGCGAATGAGCAGTTCTTC.